The 26 T cell receptor beta chains presented below share a single source sample, sequenced in a study of blood T cells in healthy people across ages. Together with a sample-barcoded 5' primer, a J-beta primer mix was included in a second PCR lasting about 7 to 12 cycles. TCRdb ran MiXCR on the 5' RACE reads and lists one entry per CDR3 protein. This sample carries 650,000 or so distinct CDR3 sequences, 52% of them seen once, and the ten largest clones take roughly 14%. The sample was blood. These receptors originate from a woman at least 80 years old in good health.

Concerning this clonotype: This may be a read error, as it is one base from a much larger clone. The V and J genes are TRBV5-1 and TRBJ2-1; 9 nucleotides agree with TRBD1. The CDR3 sequence is 15 residues long. Germline CDR1 is SGHRS and CDR2 is YFSETQ. In DNA, the CDR3 is TGCGCCAACAGCTTGGTGGGACAGGGATTCTATGAGCAGTTCTTC. Its translation is CANSLVGQGFYEQFF.

In its sample, this clonotype was seen once. The genes are TRBV3-1 and TRBJ2-1; 7 bases are a match to TRBD2. The germline V gene has CDR1 LGHDT and CDR2 YNNKEL (reference sequence). This CDR3 contains 16 residues. The V and J ends lost 1 base and 3 bases, in that order; junction bases with no gene match: 6. The CDR3 sequence is CASSQAPGTIYNEQFF. The CDR3 DNA reads as TGTGCCAGCAGCCAAGCTCCCGGGACTATCTACAATGAGCAGTTCTTC.

The V and J genes are TRBV6-6 and TRBJ1-5; tentative D call: TRBD1 (6 bases). Germline V gene sequence: CDR1 MNHNY, CDR2 SVGAGI (reference sequence). This CDR3 comprises 16 residues. V lost 6 bases, J lost 0 bases, and 15 bases lay in between. CDR3 amino acids: CASSSGTLYSNQPQHF. The CDR3 DNA follows: TGTGCCAGCAGCTCCGGGACACTTTATAGCAATCAGCCCCAGCATTTT.

V and J are TRBV5-1 and TRBJ1-2, with 8 bases identical to TRBD1. Trimming at V came to 8 bases and at J to 4 bases, leaving 7 bases not matched to a gene. The CDR3 consists of 13 residues. Germline V lookup: CDR1 SGHRS, CDR2 YFSETQ. In nucleotides, the CDR3 is TGCGCCAGTGGGACAGGTCTGCCCTATGGCTACACCTTC. As protein: CASGTGLPYGYTF.

This sequence joins TRBV28 and TRBJ1-1; D call uncertain. The V end was cut by 8 bases, the J end by 11 bases, with 15 bases between. The CDR3 contains 11 residues. Germline CDR1 and CDR2: MDHEN and SYDVKM. CDR3 residues: CASLFEREAFF. CDR3 nucleotides: TGTGCCAGCCTCTTCGAGAGGGAGGCTTTCTTT.

The V and J genes are TRBV6-6 and TRBJ2-5; 7 bases map to TRBD2. In germline, CDR1 is MNHNY, CDR2 SVGAGI (reference sequence). CDR3 size: 15 residues. V was pared by 6 bases and J by 0 bases, with 7 bases of the junction left unmatched. The CDR3 nucleotides read TGTGCCAGCAGGAAGGGACGGGGGGACCAAGAGACCCAGTACTTC. This codes for CASRKGRGDQETQYF.

The rearrangement uses TRBV6-2 or TRBV6-3 and TRBJ2-5, with no clear D. The CDR3 sequence is 21 residues long. Germline-derived CDR1 and CDR2 are MNHEY and SVGEGT. Trimming shortened V by 4 bases and J by 10 bases, and 40 bases separated the two germline ends. The CDR3 sequence: CASSLRFENPRNHFRCQVQYF. In nucleotides, the CDR3 is TGTGCCAGCAGTTTACGATTCGAGAACCCCCGCAACCACTTCCGCTGTCAAGTCCAGTACTTC.

The chain uses TRBV7-2 and TRBJ2-7; a possible D gene is TRBD2 (6 bases). The end of the DNA fits TRBJ2-5 better, so the J call may be wrong. The CDR3 contains 13 residues. Germline V CDR1 and CDR2: SGHTA, FQGNSA. The CDR3 loop reads CASSRGKEETQYF. The CDR3 DNA sequence: TGTGCCAGCAGCCGGGGGAAGGAAGAGACCCAGTACTTC.

This clonotype appeared a few times. V is TRBV15 and J is TRBJ1-5; unclear D gene. Trimming took 1 base from V and 4 from J, leaving 5 bases between them. This CDR3 is 13 amino acids long. Germline CDR1 and CDR2: LNHNV and YYDKDF (reference sequence). CDR3 in DNA: TGTGCCACCAGCAGAGGAGTTAATCAGCCCCAGCATTTT. It codes for CATSRGVNQPQHF.

The chain recombines TRBV7-2 with TRBJ1-5; D not certain. Per germline, CDR1 SGHTA and CDR2 FQGNSA. This CDR3 is built from 14 residues. V was pared by 2 bases and J by 6 bases, with 11 bases between. CDR3 in DNA: TGTGCCAGCAGCTTACGGGGAGAGGTTCAGCCCCAGCATTTT. This encodes CASSLRGEVQPQHF. Looking up the rest from reference TRBV7-2 and TRBJ1-5 gives the full variable domain: GAGVSQSPSNKVTEKGKDVELRCDPISGHTALYWYRQSLGQGLEFLIYFQGNSAPDKSGLPSDRFSAERTGGSVSTLTIQRTQQEDSAVYLCASSLRGEVQPQHFGDGTRLSIL.

This clonotype was recorded many times. This chain uses TRBV29-1 with TRBJ1-5; a weak D match, TRBD1 (5 bases). Per germline, CDR1 SQVTM and CDR2 ANQGSEA. There are 13 residues in the CDR3. Trimming took off 6 bases at V and 0 bases at J, with 9 bases between the two ends. The CDR3 here is CSVGDLSNQPQHF. In DNA form, the CDR3 reads TGCAGCGTAGGGGACCTTAGCAATCAGCCCCAGCATTTT.

This rearrangement joins TRBV6-1 to TRBJ1-4; D remains unclear. This CDR3 region has 17 residues. Between the trimmed V and J ends, which lost 6 bases and 5 bases, there was a span of 22 bases. Per germline, CDR1 MNHNS and CDR2 SASEGT. The CDR3 loop reads CASRGPQTGPKNEKLFF. The DNA of the CDR3 is TGTGCCAGCAGGGGCCCCCAGACCGGGCCAAAGAATGAAAAACTGTTTTTT.

V usage is TRBV20-1 and J usage is TRBJ2-7; 7 nucleotides agree with TRBD2. V lost 3 bases to trimming and J lost 3 bases; unmatched junction nucleotides: 8. Germline-derived CDR1 and CDR2 are DFQATT and SNEGSKA (reference sequence). This CDR3 has 14 residues. Here the CDR3 reads CSASGGLAVYEQYF. CDR3 DNA: TGCAGTGCTAGTGGCGGGCTAGCGGTCTACGAGCAGTACTTC.

This clonotype was found once. CDR3 protein: CASSQERMAYTDTQYF. DNA of the CDR3: TGTGCCAGCAGCCAAGAAAGGATGGCATACACAGATACGCAGTATTTT. This chain joins TRBV4-2 and TRBJ2-3; no clear D gene. The CDR3 is 16 residues long. Germline CDR1 reads LGHNA; CDR2 reads YNFKEQ. The germline V and J ends were trimmed by 0 bases and 2 bases, with 12 bases remaining between them.

The chain employs TRBV29-1 and TRBJ1-4; D uncertain. Trimming pared 0 bases from V and 12 bases from J, leaving 8 bases between. CDR1 is SQVTM and CDR2 is ANQGSEA in the germline V gene. The CDR3 is 11 residues long. The chain's CDR3 is CSVEDPGELFF. DNA for the CDR3: TGCAGCGTTGAAGACCCTGGGGAACTGTTTTTT.

This clonotype was seen more than once but under ten times. The chain uses TRBV7-3 and TRBJ1-5; no clear D gene. Deletions cut 5 bases from V and 4 bases from J, with 15 bases between. The length of the CDR3 is 15 residues. Germline V gene lookup returns CDR1 SGHTA and CDR2 FQGTGA. In DNA, the CDR3 is TGTGCCAGCAGCCAACCAACGGGGAAAAATCAGCCCCAGCATTTT. It is translated as CASSQPTGKNQPQHF.

This clonotype was detected ten times or more. The CDR3 DNA follows: TGTGCCATCAGTGAGCGACAGGAATACAATGAGCAGTTCTTC. It translates to CAISERQEYNEQFF. The J gene is TRBJ2-1, the V gene TRBV10-3, with D perhaps matching TRBD1 (6 bases). Germline V gene lookup returns CDR1 ENHRY and CDR2 SYGVKD. This CDR3 is built from 14 residues. V was pared by 2 bases and J by 4 bases, with 9 bases between.

A remark on this clonotype: A much more abundant neighbour one base away suggests this may be a read error. V and J are TRBV12-3 or TRBV12-4 and TRBJ2-1; D gene unclear. The CDR3 extends over 14 amino acids. CDR3 nucleotide sequence: TGTGCCAGCAGTTTTCCTTTCAAGGAGAATGGGCAGTTCTTC. Translating it yields CASSFPFKENGQFF.

The chain is built from TRBV11-2 and TRBJ2-3, with D unresolved. The germline V and J ends were trimmed by 3 bases and 6 bases, with 10 bases remaining between them. Germline V CDR1 and CDR2: SGHAT, FQNNGV. The CDR3 contains 13 residues. The CDR3 sequence is CASSFNDWDTQYF. For the CDR3, the DNA is TGTGCCAGCAGCTTTAATGACTGGGATACGCAGTATTTT.

This clonotype was observed a single time. Being one base from a much bigger clone, this may be a read error. This chain uses TRBV27 with TRBJ2-7, with 12 bases aligning to TRBD2. Trimming removed 1 base from V and 2 bases from J; junction bases left unmatched: 24. The CDR3 spans 23 residues. Germline CDR1 reads MNHEY; CDR2 reads SMNVEV (reference sequence). The CDR3 spells CASSLFRSLAGGPASVHTYEQYF. The CDR3, as DNA: TGTGCCAGCAGTTTATTTAGGAGTCTAGCGGGAGGGCCGGCATCCGTTCACACCTACGAGCAGTACTTC.

This clonotype was recorded many times. The rearrangement links TRBV7-9 to TRBJ2-7; TRBD2 matches 9 bases. This CDR3 comprises 14 residues. From germline, CDR1 is SEHNR and CDR2 FQNEAQ (reference sequence). After removal of 8 bases from V and 4 bases from J, the junction contained 9 bases not matched to a gene. Here the CDR3 DNA reads TGTGCCAGCCGCCCAGCGGGAGGAGGATACGAGCAGTACTTC. Translated: CASRPAGGGYEQYF.

There are a few counts of this clonotype. This sequence joins TRBV6-2 or TRBV6-3 and TRBJ2-5; D possibly corresponds to TRBD1 (6 bases). This CDR3 contains 13 residues. Germline-derived CDR1 and CDR2 are MNHEY and SVGEGT. V was pared by 5 bases and J by 8 bases, with 15 bases between. CDR3 loop: CASSDRIGLTQYF. CDR3 DNA: TGTGCCAGCAGTGACAGGATTGGATTAACCCAGTACTTC.

This chain joins TRBV20-1 and TRBJ1-5, with TRBD1 as a possible D gene (6 bases). Germline loops: CDR1 DFQATT, CDR2 SNEGSKA (reference sequence). Trimming took 3 bases from V and 6 from J, leaving 18 bases between them. CDR3 length equals 15 residues. In DNA, the CDR3 is TGCAGTGCTAGGAGGGACATTGGGCTTGGTCAGCCCCAGCATTTT. This codes for CSARRDIGLGQPQHF.

The chain joins TRBV9 to TRBJ2-7; D tentatively reads TRBD1 or TRBD2 (6 bases each). Germline CDR1 SGDLS, CDR2 YYNGEE. Trimming pared 0 bases from V and 0 bases from J, leaving 16 bases between. There are 17 residues in the CDR3. The chain's CDR3 is CASSVVGGGLSSYEQYF. DNA of the CDR3: TGTGCCAGCAGCGTAGTAGGAGGGGGACTGAGCTCCTACGAGCAGTACTTC.

As to this clonotype: A much larger clone sits a single nucleotide away, making a read error possible. This chain uses TRBV2 with TRBJ2-3; no reliable D call. Looked up from germline, CDR1 is SNHLY and CDR2 is FYNNEI. CDR3 length equals 12 residues. This CDR3 is CASTLSTDTRYF. In DNA, the CDR3 is TGTGCCAGCACTTTGAGCACAGATACGCGGTATTTT.

The table lists this clonotype with many counts. The V call is TRBV27, the J call TRBJ2-7; 7 nucleotides align to TRBD2. The CDR3 is made up of 16 amino acids. The junction had 12 bases not matched to a gene; V was cut back by 5 bases and J by 2 bases. CDR1 MNHEY and CDR2 SMNVEV come from the germline V gene (reference sequence). The CDR3 sequence is CASSPRASGLTYEQYF. CDR3 nucleotides: TGTGCCAGCAGTCCCCGGGCTAGCGGCTTAACCTACGAGCAGTACTTC.